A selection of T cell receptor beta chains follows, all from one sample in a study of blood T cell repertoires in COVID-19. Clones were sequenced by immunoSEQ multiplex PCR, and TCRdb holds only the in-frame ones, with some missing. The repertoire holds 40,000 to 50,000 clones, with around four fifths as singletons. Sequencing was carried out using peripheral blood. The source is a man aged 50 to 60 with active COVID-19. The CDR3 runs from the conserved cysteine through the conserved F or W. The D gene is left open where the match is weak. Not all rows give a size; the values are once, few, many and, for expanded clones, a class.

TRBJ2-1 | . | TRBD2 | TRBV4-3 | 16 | CASSQGVSGGYNEQFF | TGCGCCAGCAGCCAAGGGGTTAGCGGGGGATACAATGAGCAGTTCTTC
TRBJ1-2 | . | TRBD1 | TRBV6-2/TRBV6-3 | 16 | CASSSLPGQGGYGYTF | TGTGCCAGCAGTTCACTCCCCGGACAGGGGGGGTATGGCTACACCTTC
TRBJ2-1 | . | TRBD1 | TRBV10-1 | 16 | CASVNRGPRSYNEQFF | TGCGCCAGTGTCAACAGGGGGCCGAGGTCCTACAATGAGCAGTTCTTC
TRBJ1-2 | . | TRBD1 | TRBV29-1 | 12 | CSVVTGDYGYTF | TGCAGCGTTGTTACAGGGGACTATGGCTACACCTTC
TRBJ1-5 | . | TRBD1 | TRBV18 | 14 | CASSPRDRDQPQHF | TGTGCCAGCTCACCCCGGGACAGGGATCAGCCCCAGCATTTT
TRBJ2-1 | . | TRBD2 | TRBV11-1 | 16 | CASSFSRGGPSGEQFF | TGTGCCAGCAGCTTTAGTCGGGGGGGGCCTTCGGGTGAGCAGTTCTTC
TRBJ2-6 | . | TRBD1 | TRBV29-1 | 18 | CSVEAGTGVRSGANVLTF | TGCAGCGTTGAAGCCGGGACAGGGGTTCGGTCTGGGGCCAACGTCCTGACTTTC
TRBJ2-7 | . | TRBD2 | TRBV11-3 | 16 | CASSLGGGGSFYEQYF | TGTGCCAGCAGCTTAGGAGGCGGGGGAAGCTTCTACGAGCAGTACTTC
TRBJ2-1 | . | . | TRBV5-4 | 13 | CASSLAIGAEQFF | TGTGCCAGCAGCTTGGCCATTGGGGCTGAGCAGTTCTTC
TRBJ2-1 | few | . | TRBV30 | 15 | CAWSVGGREADEQFF | TGTGCCTGGAGTGTCGGTGGGAGAGAAGCGGATGAGCAGTTCTTC
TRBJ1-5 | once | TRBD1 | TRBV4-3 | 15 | CASSQELTGGRFQHF | TGCGCCAGCAGCCAAGAATTAACAGGGGGAAGATTCCAGCATTTT
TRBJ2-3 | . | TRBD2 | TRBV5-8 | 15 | CASSTRGGNTDTQYF | TGTGCCAGCAGCACACGGGGGGGCAACACAGATACGCAGTATTTT
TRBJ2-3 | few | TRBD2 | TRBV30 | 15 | CAWSVRESSSDTQYF | TGTGCCTGGAGTGTGCGGGAGAGCAGCTCAGATACGCAGTATTTT
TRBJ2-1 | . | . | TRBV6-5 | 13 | CASRPTGWNEQFF | TGTGCCAGCAGACCCACAGGGTGGAATGAGCAGTTCTTC
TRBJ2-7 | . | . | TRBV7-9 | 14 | CASSLDTTYVEQYF | TGTGCCAGCAGCCTGGACACGACCTACGTCGAGCAGTACTTC
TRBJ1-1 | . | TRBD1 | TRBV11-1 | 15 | CASSLTRGGNTEAFF | TGTGCCAGCAGCTTAACCCGAGGGGGCAACACTGAAGCTTTCTTT
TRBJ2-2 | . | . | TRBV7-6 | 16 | CASSLNWAESTGELFF | TGTGCCAGCAGCTTAAATTGGGCAGAGTCCACCGGGGAGCTGTTTTTT
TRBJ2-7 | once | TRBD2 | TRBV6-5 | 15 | CASGDLAGERYEQYF | TGTGCCAGCGGCGATCTAGCGGGAGAACGATACGAGCAGTACTTC
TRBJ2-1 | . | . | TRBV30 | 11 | CAWSVVNEQFF | TGTGCCTGGAGTGTCGTCAATGAGCAGTTCTTC
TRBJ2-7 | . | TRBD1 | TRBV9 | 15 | CASSPDRVRFWEQYF | TGTGCCAGCAGCCCCGACAGGGTACGATTCTGGGAGCAGTACTTC
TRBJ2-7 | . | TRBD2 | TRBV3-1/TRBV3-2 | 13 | CASRRGGRPEQYF | TGTGCCAGCAGGCGGGGGGGGCGCCCCGAGCAGTACTTC
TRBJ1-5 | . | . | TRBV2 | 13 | CASSETAPSSQHF | TGTGCCAGCAGTGAAACAGCCCCGTCGTCCCAGCATTTT
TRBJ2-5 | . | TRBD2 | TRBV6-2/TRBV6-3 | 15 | CASSPSGGALGTQYF | TGTGCCAGCAGCCCGAGCGGGGGGGCCCTGGGGACCCAGTACTTC
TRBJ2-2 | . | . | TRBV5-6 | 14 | CASSLGQVAGELFF | TGTGCCAGCAGCTTGGGACAGGTCGCCGGGGAGCTGTTTTTT
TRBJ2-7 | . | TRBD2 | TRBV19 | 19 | CASSKTSRTSGGVSYEQYF | TGTGCCAGTAGCAAGACCAGTCGGACTAGCGGGGGGGTCTCCTACGAGCAGTACTTC
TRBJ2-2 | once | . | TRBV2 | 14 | CASTGQRNTGELFF | TGTGCCAGCACCGGACAGAGAAACACCGGGGAGCTGTTTTTT
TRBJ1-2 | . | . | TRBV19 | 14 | CASSLEGANYGYTF | TGTGCCAGTAGCCTAGAGGGGGCTAACTATGGCTACACCTTC
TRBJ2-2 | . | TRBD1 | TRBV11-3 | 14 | CASWDRANTGELFF | TGTGCCAGCTGGGACAGGGCGAACACCGGGGAGCTGTTTTTT
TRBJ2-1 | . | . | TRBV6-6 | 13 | CATTGSLYNEQFF | TGTGCCACCACAGGGTCGCTCTACAATGAGCAGTTCTTC
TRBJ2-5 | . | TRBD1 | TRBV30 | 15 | CAWSVRAGGSETQYF | TGTGCCTGGAGTGTACGGGCAGGGGGATCGGAGACCCAGTACTTC
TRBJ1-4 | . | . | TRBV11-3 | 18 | CASSSKRRGLGTNEKLFF | TGTGCCAGCAGCTCCAAGAGGAGAGGTTTAGGAACTAATGAAAAACTGTTTTTT
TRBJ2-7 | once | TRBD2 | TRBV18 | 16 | CASSRSEAGGAYEQYF | TGTGCCAGCTCACGGTCTGAAGCGGGAGGGGCCTACGAGCAGTACTTC
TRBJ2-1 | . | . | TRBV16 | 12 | CASSFRVVEQFF | TGTGCCAGCAGCTTCAGGGTGGTTGAGCAGTTCTTC
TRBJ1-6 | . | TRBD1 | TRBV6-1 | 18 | CASSETQGLSSYNSPLHF | TGTGCCAGCAGTGAAACACAGGGGCTCAGCTCCTATAATTCACCCCTCCACTTT
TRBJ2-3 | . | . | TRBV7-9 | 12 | CASSPRTDTQYF | TGTGCCAGCAGCCCGAGGACAGATACGCAGTATTTT
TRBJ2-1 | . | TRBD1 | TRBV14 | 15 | CASSLGGQGYNEQFF | TGTGCCAGCAGCCTCGGGGGACAGGGGTACAATGAGCAGTTCTTC
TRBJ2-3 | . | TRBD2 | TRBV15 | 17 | CATSRTSSGGVADTQYF | TGTGCCACCAGCAGGACCTCTAGCGGGGGGGTAGCAGATACGCAGTATTTT
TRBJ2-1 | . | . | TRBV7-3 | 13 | CASSLNSYNEQFF | TGTGCCAGCAGCTTAAACTCGTACAATGAGCAGTTCTTC
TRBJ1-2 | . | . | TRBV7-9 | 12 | CASSFRAYGYTF | TGTGCCAGCAGCTTCAGGGCCTATGGCTACACCTTC
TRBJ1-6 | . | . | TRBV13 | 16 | CASSLGTGLGNSPLHF | TGTGCCAGCAGCTTAGGTACAGGCTTGGGGAATTCACCCCTCCACTTT
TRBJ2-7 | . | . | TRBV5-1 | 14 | CASSSAQRVEEQYF | TGCGCCAGCAGCTCCGCCCAGCGGGTCGAGGAGCAGTACTTC
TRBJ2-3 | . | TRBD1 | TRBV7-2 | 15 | CASSTRQGNTDTQYF | TGTGCCAGCAGCACAAGACAGGGTAATACAGATACGCAGTATTTT
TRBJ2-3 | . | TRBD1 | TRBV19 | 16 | CASSRKPGQVTDTQYF | TGTGCCAGTAGTAGAAAGCCGGGACAGGTCACAGATACGCAGTATTTT
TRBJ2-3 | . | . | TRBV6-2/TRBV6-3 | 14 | CASSYAGSTDTQYF | TGTGCCAGCAGTTACGCAGGGAGCACAGATACGCAGTATTTT
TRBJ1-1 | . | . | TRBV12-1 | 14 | CASSFEPGGTEAFF | TGTGCCAGCAGCTTTGAGCCAGGGGGCACTGAAGCTTTCTTT
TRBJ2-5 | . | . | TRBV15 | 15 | CATSRDRTLGGTQYF | TGTGCCACCAGCAGAGATCGGACCCTCGGAGGGACCCAGTACTTC
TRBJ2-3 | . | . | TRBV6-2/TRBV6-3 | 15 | CASTPGAGVGDTQYF | TGTGCCAGCACCCCAGGGGCGGGGGTAGGAGATACGCAGTATTTT
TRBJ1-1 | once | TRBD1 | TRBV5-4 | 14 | CASRPDRGGTEAFF | TGTGCCAGCAGACCGGACAGGGGAGGGACTGAAGCTTTCTTT
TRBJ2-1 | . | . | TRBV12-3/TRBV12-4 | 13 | CASSLKLRNEQFF | TGTGCCAGCAGTTTAAAGTTGCGGAATGAGCAGTTCTTC
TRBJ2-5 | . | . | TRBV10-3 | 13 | CAIREAVPETQYF | TGTGCCATCAGAGAGGCGGTTCCCGAGACCCAGTACTTC
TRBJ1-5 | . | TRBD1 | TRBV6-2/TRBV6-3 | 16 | CASSYVGTGGNQPQHF | TGTGCCAGCAGTTATGTCGGGACAGGGGGAAATCAGCCCCAGCATTTT
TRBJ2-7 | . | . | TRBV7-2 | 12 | CASSTQGYEQYF | TGTGCCAGCAGCACCCAGGGGTACGAGCAGTACTTC
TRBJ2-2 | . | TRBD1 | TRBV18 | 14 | CASSPGQGTGELFF | TGTGCCAGCTCACCTGGACAGGGGACCGGGGAGCTGTTTTTT
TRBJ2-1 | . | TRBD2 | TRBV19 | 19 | CASEAMGLAGGNWGNEQFF | TGTGCCAGCGAGGCGATGGGACTAGCGGGAGGCAATTGGGGCAATGAGCAGTTCTTC
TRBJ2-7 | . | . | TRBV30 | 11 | CAGLDSYEQYF | TGTGCCGGACTGGATTCCTACGAGCAGTACTTC
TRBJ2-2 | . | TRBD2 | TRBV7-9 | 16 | CASSSWGAGLSGELFF | TGTGCCAGCAGCTCCTGGGGAGCGGGATTATCCGGGGAGCTGTTTTTT
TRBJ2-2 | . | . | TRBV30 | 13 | CAWSVHSPGELFF | TGTGCCTGGAGTGTACATAGCCCCGGGGAGCTGTTTTTT
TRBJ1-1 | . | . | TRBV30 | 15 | CAWGSRRGMWAEAFF | TGTGCCTGGGGGTCGCGGCGGGGGATGTGGGCTGAAGCTTTCTTT
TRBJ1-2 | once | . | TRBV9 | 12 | CASSPSIGGYTF | TGTGCCAGCAGCCCAAGCATCGGGGGCTACACCTTC